This T cell receptor (beta chain) was sequenced in a study of radiotherapy plus CTLA-4 blockade in lung cancer. Study information: Objective responses arose in 18% of patients, and under 40% experienced disease control. Whole-study findings and limits: Expansion of tumor-derived TCR clones was observed in blood after radiotherapy plus ipilimumab. Interferon-beta and early blood T cell clone dynamics reportedly predicted response best.

In the case of this clone: Its antigen is currently unknown.

Sequencing used immunoSEQ multiplex PCR; TCRdb keeps in-frame clones, though not all of them. Among roughly 100,000 clones listed, roughly 80% were seen once. The CDR3 runs to 13 residues. Trimming removed 8 bases from V and 7 bases from J, with 18 bases in between. Germline V gene lookup returns CDR1 SEHNR and CDR2 FQNEAQ (reference sequence). Those with chemo-refractory metastatic non-small-cell lung cancer were treated with focal radiation combined with CTLA-4 blockade using ipilimumab. V usage is TRBV7-9 and J usage is TRBJ2-7; D may correspond to TRBD1 or TRBD2 (5 bases each). The origin of this receptor is a human donor with non-small cell lung cancer that progressed on radiotherapy plus ipilimumab. Sequences were derived from peripheral blood, sampled from a patient treated with radiotherapy plus ipilimumab. CDR3: CASRPRDVGEQYF. CDR3 coding DNA: TGTGCCAGCCGTCCCCGGGACGTGGGGGAGCAGTACTTC.